A selection of T cell receptor beta chains follows, all from one sample in a study of early T cells in non-severe SARS-CoV-2 infection. TCRdb processed the 5' RACE reads anew with MiXCR; each CDR3 protein has one entry. Among approximately 38,000 distinct CDR3 sequences listed, 4.5% to 5% were seen once. Material for sequencing was whole blood. The receptor source for this set is an adult who was a healthcare worker with PCR-confirmed SARS-CoV-2 infection or an uninfected control (not recorded which). Both conserved end residues are part of each CDR3. Each record gives: CDR3 DNA, CDR3 protein, CDR3 length, J gene, V gene, D gene, clone size. A D gene is named only where the DNA matches it firmly. Some rows mark clone size as missing; the rest say once, few, many or name a class of expanded clone.

TGTGCCAGCAGCTTAGCGGGACTCGTATTATCCTACGAGCAGTACTTC | CASSLAGLVLSYEQYF | 16 | TRBJ2-7 | TRBV11-2 | . | many
TGTGCCAGCAGCCCGAGGGACGGTCGAAATTCACCCCTCCACTTT | CASSPRDGRNSPLHF | 15 | TRBJ1-6 | TRBV7-2 | . | few
TGTGCCAGCAGCTTGGGACTAGCGGGAGTTTACGAGCAGTACTTC | CASSLGLAGVYEQYF | 15 | TRBJ2-7 | TRBV7-2 | TRBD2 | few
TGTGCCAGCAGTGACAGGGCTGGAAACATTCAGTACTTC | CASSDRAGNIQYF | 13 | TRBJ2-4 | TRBV6-4 | . | few
TGTGCCAGCAGCCCCCGACTAGCGGGGAGCACAGATACGCAGTATTTT | CASSPRLAGSTDTQYF | 16 | TRBJ2-3 | TRBV7-3 | TRBD2 | many
TGTGCCAGCACCTATCCGGAGGGGAAAACCGGGGAGCTGTTTTTT | CASTYPEGKTGELFF | 15 | TRBJ2-2 | TRBV6-1 | . | many
TGTGCCAGCAGCCACGACTCCGGGGAGCTGTTTTTT | CASSHDSGELFF | 12 | TRBJ2-2 | TRBV2 | . | .
TGTGCCACCAGAGACAGCTACAACACCGGGGAGCTGTTTTTT | CATRDSYNTGELFF | 14 | TRBJ2-2 | TRBV7-2 | . | many
TGCAGCTCTTACGACGATAACACTGAAGCTTTCTTT | CSSYDDNTEAFF | 12 | TRBJ1-1 | TRBV29-1 | . | many
TGTGCCAGCAGCGAGGGCCAGGGTACCTACGAGCAGTACTTC | CASSEGQGTYEQYF | 14 | TRBJ2-7 | TRBV7-9 | . | many
TGTGCCAGCAGCTCAGAGAGGGCGTATGGAAACACCATATATTTT | CASSSERAYGNTIYF | 15 | TRBJ1-3 | TRBV4-2 | . | many
TGCAGTGCTAGAGATCTGCGGGGGAGCGTAAGTGACACCGGGGAGCTGTTTTTT | CSARDLRGSVSDTGELFF | 18 | TRBJ2-2 | TRBV20-1 | TRBD2 | few
TGTGCCACCAGTGATTTTCCTAGCGGGGCACACAATGAGCAGTTCTTC | CATSDFPSGAHNEQFF | 16 | TRBJ2-1 | TRBV24-1 | TRBD2 | many
TGTGCCAGCAGTTATATGCAGGGACGAGGATCACCCCTCCACTTT | CASSYMQGRGSPLHF | 15 | TRBJ1-6 | TRBV6-5 | . | many
TGTGCCAGCAGCAAGCAACAGGGGATGGGAAACACCATATATTTT | CASSKQQGMGNTIYF | 15 | TRBJ1-3 | TRBV12-3/TRBV12-4 | TRBD1 | many
TGTGCCACCGCGCGAGGTCACAATCAGCCCCAGCATTTT | CATARGHNQPQHF | 13 | TRBJ1-5 | TRBV24-1 | . | many
TGTGCCAGCAGTATAACAGCGGGATCCACCGGGGAGCTGTTTTTT | CASSITAGSTGELFF | 15 | TRBJ2-2 | TRBV12-3/TRBV12-4 | TRBD2 | few
TGCGCCAGCAGCCCCCTCTTTGGCGGGAGGGCCGAGGATGAGCAGTTCTTC | CASSPLFGGRAEDEQFF | 17 | TRBJ2-1 | TRBV5-1 | TRBD2 | few
TGTGCCAGCAGTTTAGGGACGGCTCACTCGTACGAGCAGTACTTC | CASSLGTAHSYEQYF | 15 | TRBJ2-7 | TRBV12-3/TRBV12-4 | . | many
TGTGCCAGCAGTGGGACCTCAGTTACGCAGTATTTT | CASSGTSVTQYF | 12 | TRBJ2-3 | TRBV28 | . | .
TGTGCCACTCAGTCAGGGGGAAGTGGCTACACCTTC | CATQSGGSGYTF | 12 | TRBJ1-2 | TRBV6-1 | TRBD1 | few
TGTGCCAGCAGCCTATCCACCTACGAGCAGTACTTC | CASSLSTYEQYF | 12 | TRBJ2-7 | TRBV3-1 | . | few
TGTGCCAGCAGCCAGGAATACAATGAGCAGTTCTTC | CASSQEYNEQFF | 12 | TRBJ2-1 | TRBV11-2 | . | many
TGTGCCAGCAGCTTGGCTTTAGACAGGGGCGACACCGGGGAGCTGTTTTTT | CASSLALDRGDTGELFF | 17 | TRBJ2-2 | TRBV5-6 | TRBD1 | .
TGTGCCAGCCAACGCCCGGCTAGCGGACACAATGAGCAGTTCTTC | CASQRPASGHNEQFF | 15 | TRBJ2-1 | TRBV7-9 | TRBD2 | many
TGTGCCAGCAGCCCCACCACCTTTCGGTACGCCTACGAGCAGTACTTC | CASSPTTFRYAYEQYF | 16 | TRBJ2-7 | TRBV11-3 | . | many
TGCAGCTTGCGGGACCTGCGCAACATTCAGTACTTC | CSLRDLRNIQYF | 12 | TRBJ2-4 | TRBV29-1 | . | many
TGTGCCAGCAGTTACTACCCGCCAGGGTCGGATTTCACCGGGGAGCTGTTTTTT | CASSYYPPGSDFTGELFF | 18 | TRBJ2-2 | TRBV6-5 | . | many
TGCAGTGCTGTGGGGGGTCTAGGGGCCAAAAACATTCAGTACTTC | CSAVGGLGAKNIQYF | 15 | TRBJ2-4 | TRBV20-1 | . | many
TGTGCCAGCAGCCAAAATACCGGGACTAACTACAATGAGCAGTTCTTC | CASSQNTGTNYNEQFF | 16 | TRBJ2-1 | TRBV7-6 | TRBD2 | many
TGCGCCAGCAGCCCCGGGACCCCTAGGCACGAGCAGTACTTC | CASSPGTPRHEQYF | 14 | TRBJ2-7 | TRBV4-1 | . | .
TGTGCCAGCAGCCAGGGGAACTCTGGGGCCAACGTCCTGACTTTC | CASSQGNSGANVLTF | 15 | TRBJ2-6 | TRBV7-8 | . | few
TGTGCCAGCGGGGCGATAAATGAAAAACTGTTTTTT | CASGAINEKLFF | 12 | TRBJ1-4 | TRBV6-1 | . | many
TGTGCCATCAGTCCTGGGGGTTTTGGCACGGAGACCCAGTACTTC | CAISPGGFGTETQYF | 15 | TRBJ2-5 | TRBV10-3 | . | many
TGTGCCAGCAGCTATCCGGGTCACAGCTCTGGAAACACCATATATTTT | CASSYPGHSSGNTIYF | 16 | TRBJ1-3 | TRBV7-9 | . | many
TGTGCCAGCAGGCCTGGGGCGGAAAACTACAATGAGCAGTTCTTC | CASRPGAENYNEQFF | 15 | TRBJ2-1 | TRBV28 | . | few
TGTGCCAGCAGTTTTGGGACCCAGGGGGAGCAGTTCTTC | CASSFGTQGEQFF | 13 | TRBJ2-1 | TRBV12-3/TRBV12-4 | . | few
TGCAGTGCTAGGGGGGGACAGGGAGGGAAACTGTTTTTT | CSARGGQGGKLFF | 13 | TRBJ1-4 | TRBV20-1 | TRBD1 | .